Listed here are 31 T cell receptor beta chains from one sample, sequenced in a study of blood T cell repertoires in COVID-19. Repertoires were generated with immunoSEQ multiplex PCR, while TCRdb's copy carries only in-frame clones and drops some. The table lists around 100,000 clones, less than 90% of them singletons, with 6.2% in the top ten. What was sequenced was peripheral blood. The receptors stem from a human donor in a cohort sampled during active COVID-19.

The rearrangement uses TRBV5-4 and TRBJ2-5, with TRBD2 as a possible D gene (7 bases). Germline V gene data show CDR1 as SGHNT and CDR2 as YYREEE (reference sequence). Trimming cost V 4 bases and J 5 bases, with 18 bases left between them. This CDR3 spans 15 amino acids. DNA for the CDR3: TGTGCCAGCAGCAAGGGGGGGGCAGCGGTCGAGACCCAGTACTTC. As protein: CASSKGGAAVETQYF.

The V call is TRBV29-1, the J call TRBJ1-1; D unresolved. Germline V lookup: CDR1 SQVTM, CDR2 ANQGSEA. Trimming pared 5 bases from V and 4 bases from J, leaving 17 bases between. CDR3 length: 14 residues. Here the CDR3 reads CSVPPPGPSTEAFF. The CDR3, as DNA: TGCAGCGTTCCACCACCCGGTCCCTCCACTGAAGCTTTCTTT.

The CDR3 spells CASSLGSGAGLYEQFF. The CDR3 DNA is TGTGCCAGCAGCTTAGGAAGCGGGGCGGGCTTGTATGAGCAGTTCTTC. This sequence joins TRBV7-2 and TRBJ2-1; 7 nucleotides align to TRBD2. The CDR3 totals 16 residues. V shed 1 base, J shed 8 bases, and the junction held 11 bases outside the gene matches. CDR1 SGHTA and CDR2 FQGNSA come from the germline V gene.

This rearrangement joins TRBV27 to TRBJ2-5; TRBD2 matches 14 bases. Germline assignment: CDR1 MNHEY and CDR2 SMNVEV (reference sequence). The CDR3 contains 17 residues. After removal of 5 bases from V and 4 bases from J, the junction contained 9 bases not matched to a gene. The CDR3 sequence: CASSPGLAGALGETQYF. CDR3 nucleotide sequence: TGTGCCAGCAGTCCGGGACTAGCGGGGGCCCTCGGAGAGACCCAGTACTTC.

This clone was detected only once. The J gene is TRBJ1-1, the V gene TRBV19; D is unclear. CDR1 LNHDA and CDR2 SQIVND come from the germline V gene (reference sequence). With 5 bases removed from V and 4 bases from J, the gap between germline ends came to 14 bases. The CDR3 has 14 residues. CDR3 nucleotide sequence: TGTGCCAGTAGTGACCCGGGGTGGAGCACTGAAGCTTTCTTT. It specifies CASSDPGWSTEAFF.

The V and J genes are TRBV4-1 and TRBJ2-3; D is unresolved. The length of the CDR3 is 16 residues. Trimming shortened V by 4 bases and J by 1 base, and 15 bases separated the two germline ends. In germline, CDR1 is MGHRA, CDR2 YSYEKL. The CDR3 DNA reads as TGCGCCAGCAGCCTCGCCGCCACAAGCGGCACAGATACGCAGTATTTT. This sequence encodes CASSLAATSGTDTQYF.

As concerns this clone: The germline gene is not matched at one end of the junction; a read error may be the cause. Other DNA sequences of this sample code for an identical CDR3. This sequence joins TRBV5-1 and TRBJ2-3; D perhaps matches TRBD1 (5 bases). Per germline, CDR1 SGHRS and CDR2 YFSETQ. The CDR3 totals 12 residues. The CDR3 is CASSRGTDTQYF. Written as DNA, the CDR3 is TGCGCCAGCAGCAGGGGCACGGATACGCAGTATTTT. Filled out from reference TRBV5-1 and TRBJ2-3, the complete variable domain reads KAGVTQTPRYLIKTRGQQVTLSCSPISGHRSVSWYQQTPGQGLQFLFEYFSETQRNKGNFPGRFSGRQFSNSRSEMNVSTLELGDSALYLCASSRGTDTQYFGPGTRLTVL.

This clone appeared once. CDR3 nucleotides: TGTGCCTGGAGTGGACAGGGCGGCTCACCCCTCCACTTT. As protein: CAWSGQGGSPLHF. The V call is TRBV30, the J call TRBJ1-6; 7 positions agree with TRBD1. Germline CDR1 reads GTSNPN; CDR2 reads SVGIG (reference sequence). The CDR3 extends over 13 amino acids. J lost 10 bases, V lost 1 base, and 4 bases had no gene match.

The CDR3 spells CASSKPGTGKETQYF. CDR3 DNA: TGTGCCAGTAGTAAACCCGGGACAGGTAAAGAGACCCAGTACTTC. V usage is TRBV19 and J usage is TRBJ2-5; 8 bases align to TRBD1. The V segment lost 4 bases and the J segment 3 bases; nucleotides outside the gene matches: 7. The CDR3 has 15 amino acids. Per the germline V gene, CDR1 is LNHDA and CDR2 is SQIVND (reference sequence).

This clone was observed a single time. This chain connects TRBV3-1 (or the pseudogene TRBV3-2) to TRBJ1-2; D not certain. This CDR3 region has 11 residues. The V gene's germline CDR1 is LGHDT and CDR2 YNNKEL (reference sequence). Trimming cost V 4 bases and J 7 bases, with 7 bases left between them. The CDR3 coding sequence is TGTGCCAGCAGCCCGGGGTCTGGCTACACCTTC. It yields the protein CASSPGSGYTF.

This clone has just one count. V is TRBV5-1 and J is TRBJ2-5, with a weak D call TRBD2 (5 bases). The CDR3 is made up of 14 amino acids. Germline V lookup: CDR1 SGHRS, CDR2 YFSETQ. The V end lost 2 bases, the J end lost 5 bases, and 13 bases lay between the germline ends. The CDR3 region has the DNA TGCGCCAGCAGCTTAAGGACTGACCGGGAGACCCAGTACTTC. Translated: CASSLRTDRETQYF.

J is TRBJ2-5 and V is TRBV15; 12 nucleotides match TRBD1. Germline values: CDR1 LNHNV, CDR2 YYDKDF (reference sequence). The CDR3 contains 17 residues. J was trimmed by 3 bases and V by 4 bases; bases with no gene match: 9. The CDR3 sequence is CATSIGTGGAGEETQYF. The CDR3 DNA is TGTGCCACCAGCATCGGGACAGGGGGCGCCGGAGAAGAGACCCAGTACTTC.

The chain links TRBV11-2 to TRBJ2-3; 7 nucleotides line up with TRBD1. The CDR3 loop spans 15 amino acids. Trimming took 4 bases from V and 1 from J; bases not matched to a gene: 5. CDR1 and CDR2 (germline): SGHAT, FQNNGV. CDR3 region: CASSSPGTGTDTQYF. The CDR3 coding sequence is TGTGCCAGCAGCTCCCCCGGGACAGGCACAGATACGCAGTATTTT.

The chain joins TRBV6-5 to TRBJ1-5, with TRBD1 as a possible D gene (6 bases). This CDR3 has 13 residues. V was pared by 8 bases and J by 7 bases, with 15 bases between. The germline V gene encodes CDR1 MNHEY and CDR2 SVGAGI. The CDR3 sequence: CASLVKRGQPQHF. CDR3 sequence (DNA): TGTGCCAGCCTTGTAAAAAGGGGGCAGCCCCAGCATTTT.

The rearrangement uses TRBV28 and TRBJ2-3; tentatively, D is TRBD1 (6 bases). The V and J ends lost 2 bases and 2 bases respectively, with 17 bases between them. Germline V gene sequence: CDR1 MDHEN, CDR2 SYDVKM. The CDR3 has 17 amino acids. The CDR3 here is CASSLASTGTYTDTQYF. The CDR3 nucleotides are TGTGCCAGCAGTTTAGCCAGCACAGGGACCTACACAGATACGCAGTATTTT.

The rearrangement joins TRBV5-1 to TRBJ2-1; no clear D. The CDR3 length is 11 residues. V lost 5 bases, J lost 5 bases, and 5 bases lay in between. CDR1 is SGHRS, CDR2 YFSETQ, per germline. CDR3 amino acids: CASRRNNEQFF. CDR3 DNA sequence: TGCGCCAGCAGGCGGAACAATGAGCAGTTCTTC.

The chain carries TRBV7-6 and TRBJ2-1, with 13 bases identical to TRBD2. The CDR3 length is 15 residues. The trim removed 2 bases at V and 9 bases at J, leaving 4 bases unmatched. CDR1 is SGHVS and CDR2 is FNYEAQ in the germline V gene. DNA of the CDR3: TGTGCCAGCAGCTTAACTAGCGGGGGGGCCGTTGAGCAGTTCTTC. Amino acid sequence: CASSLTSGGAVEQFF.

The chain joins TRBV15 to TRBJ2-1, with 7 bases matching TRBD1. Germline CDR1 and CDR2: LNHNV and YYDKDF (reference sequence). CDR3 size: 17 residues. With V trimmed by 0 bases and J by 5 bases, 10 bases remained unmatched. The CDR3 loop reads CATSRDLGLDRDNEQFF. The CDR3 coding sequence is TGTGCCACCAGCAGAGATCTAGGGTTAGACAGGGACAATGAGCAGTTCTTC. The full variable domain, rest sourced from reference TRBV15 and TRBJ2-1, is DAMVIQNPRYQVTQFGKPVTLSCSQTLNHNVMYWYQQKSSQAPKLLFHYYDKDFNNEADTPDNFQSRRPNTSFCFLDIRSPGLGDTAMYLCATSRDLGLDRDNEQFFGPGTRLTVL.

V usage is TRBV11-2 and J usage is TRBJ1-4; 8 bases are shared with TRBD1. The J segment lost 5 bases and the V segment lost 2 bases, leaving 4 bases of the junction unmatched. Germline V gives CDR1 SGHAT, CDR2 FQNNGV. This CDR3 has 15 amino acids. CDR3 amino acids: CASSLPGQVNEKLFF. CDR3 sequence (DNA): TGTGCCAGCAGCTTACCGGGACAGGTCAATGAAAAACTGTTTTTT.

The V gene is TRBV2, the J gene TRBJ1-1, with unresolved D. The CDR3 has 14 residues. Trimming left V 5 bases short and J 1 base short, with 11 bases between. Germline CDR1 is SNHLY and CDR2 is FYNNEI. CDR3 in amino acids: CASSFSVSNTEAFF. The CDR3 DNA reads as TGTGCCAGCAGTTTCTCAGTCTCGAACACTGAAGCTTTCTTT.

DNA for the CDR3: TGTGCCAGCAGTTTTCGACGCGGGACTAGCACAGATACGCAGTATTTT. This encodes CASSFRRGTSTDTQYF. The V gene is TRBV27, the J gene TRBJ2-3; tentative D call: TRBD2 (6 bases). This CDR3 comprises 16 residues. Germline assignment: CDR1 MNHEY and CDR2 SMNVEV (reference sequence). Trimming pared 3 bases from V and 0 bases from J, leaving 13 bases between.

The V gene is TRBV21-1, the J gene TRBJ2-1; the D call TRBD2 from the table was never checked on the DNA. TRBV21-1 is deemed a pseudogene. The CDR3 length is 18 residues. This chain's CDR3 is CASSRRGSGTHSYNEQFF. Written as DNA, the CDR3 is TGTGCCAGCAGCAGGCGCGGGAGCGGAACCCACTCCTACAATGAGCAGTTCTTC.

The CDR3 DNA reads TGTGCCAGCAGCTTACGTCCCAACGGACAGGGAGACTATGGCTACACCTTC. This translates into CASSLRPNGQGDYGYTF. The chain employs TRBV7-2 and TRBJ1-2; 8 positions agree with TRBD1. The J segment lost 3 bases and the V segment lost 2 bases, leaving 11 bases of the junction unmatched. This CDR3 has 17 residues. CDR1 is SGHTA, CDR2 FQGNSA, per germline.

This rearrangement joins TRBV24-1 to TRBJ2-7; unclear D gene. Germline lookup yields CDR1 KGHDR and CDR2 SFDVKD. CDR3 length equals 13 residues. V was pared by 5 bases and J by 0 bases, with 7 bases between. The CDR3 protein is CATSAASSYEQYF. The CDR3 nucleotides are TGTGCCACCAGTGCGGCTAGCTCCTACGAGCAGTACTTC.

J is TRBJ2-7 and V is TRBV5-1, with 9 bases fitting TRBD1. The V and J ends lost 1 base and 4 bases, in that order; junction bases with no gene match: 6. This CDR3 has 15 amino acids. CDR1 SGHRS and CDR2 YFSETQ come from the germline V gene. The CDR3, as DNA: TGCGCCAGCAGCTTGAGGACAGGGGCGGGGTACGAGCAGTACTTC. Its translation is CASSLRTGAGYEQYF. The whole variable domain, remainder taken from reference TRBV5-1 and TRBJ2-7, is KAGVTQTPRYLIKTRGQQVTLSCSPISGHRSVSWYQQTPGQGLQFLFEYFSETQRNKGNFPGRFSGRQFSNSRSEMNVSTLELGDSALYLCASSLRTGAGYEQYFGPGTRLTVT.

The CDR3 sequence is CASSFYRGSIGNTIYF. The CDR3 bases are TGTGCCAGCAGCTTCTACAGGGGGTCGATCGGAAACACCATATATTTT. The V call is TRBV7-2, the J call TRBJ1-3, with 8 bases fitting TRBD1. The CDR3 has 16 amino acids. Unmatched junction bases numbered 8, after V lost 3 bases and J lost 4 bases. Germline lookup yields CDR1 SGHTA and CDR2 FQGNSA. Full variable domain (rest looked up from reference TRBV7-2 and TRBJ1-3): GAGVSQSPSNKVTEKGKDVELRCDPISGHTALYWYRQSLGQGLEFLIYFQGNSAPDKSGLPSDRFSAERTGGSVSTLTIQRTQQEDSAVYLCASSFYRGSIGNTIYFGEGSWLTVV.

The chain combines TRBV5-1 with TRBJ2-2; D may be TRBD2 (7 bases). In germline, CDR1 is SGHRS, CDR2 YFSETQ. V was trimmed by 0 bases and J by 5 bases, leaving 17 bases between them. The CDR3 is 17 residues long. DNA of the CDR3: TGCGCCAGCAGCTTGGTCCCTGGCGGGGGCCGTACCGGGGAGCTGTTTTTT. Translation gives CASSLVPGGGRTGELFF.

The chain joins TRBV18 to TRBJ2-5; 7 bases agree with TRBD2. The CDR3 has 19 amino acids. The ends lost 3 bases at V and 4 bases at J; junction bases unmatched: 20. The germline CDR1 and CDR2 sequences are KGHSH and LQKENI. This CDR3 reads CASSPILPPKPPGGETQYF. The CDR3 nucleotides are TGTGCCAGCTCACCCATCCTCCCCCCCAAGCCGCCGGGAGGAGAGACCCAGTACTTC.

CDR3 amino acids: CASSLVEQVAFF. Here the CDR3 DNA reads TGTGCCAGCAGTTTGGTGGAACAGGTGGCTTTCTTT. This chain links TRBV12-3 or TRBV12-4 with TRBJ1-1; perhaps TRBD1 as D (5 bases). The CDR3 consists of 12 residues. Trimming stripped 3 bases from V and 11 bases from J, with 13 bases between.

This clone occurred once. CDR3 sequence: CASSILQGAGSNQPQHF. For the CDR3, the DNA is TGTGCCAGCAGCATACTCCAGGGGGCGGGTAGCAATCAGCCCCAGCATTTT. The V and J genes are TRBV5-6 and TRBJ1-5; 8 positions match TRBD1. This CDR3 is built from 17 residues. V lost 4 bases and J lost 0; bases outside the gene matches: 9. The germline V gene encodes CDR1 SGHDT and CDR2 YYEEEE.

Only a few counts were recorded for this clone. J is TRBJ1-6 and V is TRBV5-4; 7 bases line up with TRBD1. V was clipped by 3 bases and J by 7 bases; unmatched bases: 10. Germline CDR1 reads SGHNT; CDR2 reads YYREEE (reference sequence). CDR3 length equals 16 residues. CDR3 sequence (DNA): TGTGCCAGCAGCTCGGGCTCGGGACAGTTCAATTCACCCCTCCACTTT. It translates to CASSSGSGQFNSPLHF. Full variable domain (outside the CDR3, taken from reference TRBV5-4 and TRBJ1-6): ETGVTQSPTHLIKTRGQQVTLRCSSQSGHNTVSWYQQALGQGPQFIFQYYREEENGRGNFPPRFSGLQFPNYSSELNVNALELDDSALYLCASSSGSGQFNSPLHFGNGTRLTVT.